A selection of T cell receptor beta chains follows, all from one sample in a study of blood T cell repertoires in COVID-19. Sequencing used immunoSEQ multiplex PCR; TCRdb keeps in-frame clones, though not all of them. The sample contains a few hundred thousand clones, roughly 85% of which appear only once. The sequenced sample consisted of PBMCs or T cells enriched from blood (not recorded which). These receptors came from a woman in her forties or fifties who had been exposed to COVID-19. Both conserved end residues are part of each CDR3.

cdr3_length	v_call	j_call	cdr3_aa
12	TRBV19	TRBJ1-1	CASSLGATEAFF
16	TRBV7-8	TRBJ1-1	CASSKGQAQLNTEAFF
16	TRBV20-1	TRBJ2-2	CSASARGGLGTGELFF
14	TRBV6-5	TRBJ1-5	CASQRDRPDQPQHF
18	TRBV27	TRBJ1-6	CASFRKRRYLDYNSPLHF
14	TRBV18	TRBJ2-7	CASSSSQGAGEQYF
14	TRBV7-6	TRBJ2-2	CASSLDPGAGELFF
14	TRBV7-2	TRBJ1-5	CASSPPGGGQPQHF
15	TRBV14	TRBJ2-7	CASSRGGESSYEQYF
13	TRBV6-2/TRBV6-3	TRBJ1-2	CASSWGLGYGYTF
13	TRBV5-8	TRBJ2-5	CASSLQNQETQYF
11	TRBV28	TRBJ2-5	CASLGGETQYF
13	TRBV6-5	TRBJ1-2	CATGRGSSYGYTF
15	TRBV9	TRBJ1-2	CASSQLTGGKYGYTF
17	TRBV7-8	TRBJ1-6	CASSTKGTGGSHSPLHF
15	TRBV29-1	TRBJ2-2	CSVKKGADLTGELFF
14	TRBV28	TRBJ2-5	CASSFVADQETQYF
14	TRBV9	TRBJ1-3	CASSRSGITNTIYF
17	TRBV14	TRBJ1-2	CASSQDLSQTGGYGYTF
16	TRBV5-1	TRBJ2-2	CASSLEGRVITGELFF
13	TRBV2	TRBJ2-7	CASSREWTYEQYF
14	TRBV30	TRBJ1-2	CAWSTGGLYGGYTF
17	TRBV21-1	TRBJ2-5	CASSSSGVAVQGETQYF
19	TRBV7-2	TRBJ2-5	CASSRRISAGTGTEETQYF
14	TRBV24-1	TRBJ1-1	CATSDPGQGAEAFF
12	TRBV2	TRBJ1-1	CASSPDRPEAFF
13	TRBV6-4	TRBJ1-3	CASSADRGNTIYF
12	TRBV7-2	TRBJ1-5	CASSGSPGPQHF
16	TRBV5-1	TRBJ2-7	CASSPEGQVNSYEQYF
16	TRBV5-5	TRBJ1-5	CASSPSGGPDNQPQHF
17	TRBV7-9	TRBJ1-2	CASSSGVLSPRVYGYTF
15	TRBV5-5	TRBJ1-4	CASSATGTTNEKLFF